These 15 T cell receptor beta chains originate from one sample sequenced in a study of T cells in Graves' hyperthyroidism and ophthalmopathy. Amplified TCR beta CDR3 regions derived from RNA transcripts. First-round RT-PCR targeting the TCR CDR3 was performed with the HTBI primer set. TCRdb re-derived calls from the multiplex PCR reads in MiXCR, one entry per CDR3 protein. Of 650,000 to 800,000 distinct CDR3 sequences in the sample, just under 45% are singletons; the top ten hold less than 9.5%. Sample: peripheral blood or thyroid tissue (not recorded which). All receptors come from an adult man with Graves' disease, either hyperthyroidism or ophthalmopathy (not recorded which).

This chain links TRBV11-2 with TRBJ2-5, with a possible D match to TRBD2 (6 bases). Germline V gives CDR1 SGHAT, CDR2 FQNNGV. This CDR3 is built from 16 residues. Trimming cost V 0 bases and J 2 bases, with 13 bases left between them. The CDR3 loop is CASSLDGRGVQETQYF. In DNA form, the CDR3 reads TGTGCCAGCAGCTTAGATGGGCGCGGGGTGCAAGAGACCCAGTACTTC.

This clonotype was recorded only once. Here the CDR3 reads CSAGLHGKGYGYTF. CDR3 DNA sequence: TGCAGCGCTGGTCTTCACGGAAAAGGGTATGGCTACACCTTC. The chain carries TRBV29-1 and TRBJ1-2; no firm D call. Trimming took 7 bases from V and 5 from J, leaving 20 bases between them. The CDR3 has 14 residues. In germline, CDR1 is SQVTM, CDR2 ANQGSEA.

This clonotype was counted ten times or more. This rearrangement joins TRBV7-8 to TRBJ2-7; TRBD2 agrees at 9 bases. Germline assignment: CDR1 SGHVS and CDR2 FQNEAQ. V trimming: 2 bases; J trimming: 4 bases; junction bases outside the gene matches: 9. The CDR3 sequence is 16 residues long. The CDR3 reads CASSLSAGGSPYEQYF. The CDR3 DNA reads as TGTGCCAGCAGCTTAAGTGCGGGAGGGTCCCCTTACGAGCAGTACTTC.

This clonotype has only one observation. V and J are TRBV11-2 and TRBJ2-5; 14 nucleotides match TRBD2. The CDR3 contains 16 residues. Germline V gives CDR1 SGHAT, CDR2 FQNNGV. V shed 5 bases and J 3 bases; nucleotides not matched to a gene: 5. CDR3 amino acids: CASSAPGLAGEETQYF. DNA of the CDR3: TGTGCCAGCAGCGCCCCGGGACTAGCGGGAGAAGAGACCCAGTACTTC.

This clonotype has just a few counts. V is TRBV7-2 and J is TRBJ1-4; no reliable D call. The CDR3 loop spans 13 amino acids. Trimming cost V 5 bases and J 6 bases, with 10 bases left between them. Germline V lookup: CDR1 SGHTA, CDR2 FQGNSA. For the CDR3, the DNA is TGTGCCAGCAGCCCCCGGCGGTATGAAAAACTGTTTTTT. Protein product: CASSPRRYEKLFF.

This clonotype was seen ten or more times. The J gene is TRBJ1-6, the V gene TRBV5-1; 7 bases align to TRBD1. The CDR3 consists of 14 residues. Germline trimming cut 4 bases from V and 8 bases from J; bases unmatched to any gene: 6. Per germline, CDR1 SGHRS and CDR2 YFSETQ. The CDR3 here is CASSATGRDSPLHF. DNA for the CDR3: TGCGCCAGCAGCGCGACAGGGAGAGATTCACCCCTCCACTTT.

J is TRBJ2-7 and V is TRBV25-1; D gene unclear. V lost 2 bases to trimming and J lost 0 bases, with 8 bases between them. Germline V gene lookup returns CDR1 MGHDK and CDR2 SYGVNS. CDR3 length: 14 amino acids. CDR3 sequence reads: CASSEPPTSYEQYF. CDR3 in DNA: TGTGCCAGCAGTGAACCACCCACCTCCTACGAGCAGTACTTC.

This clonotype was picked up many times. This chain joins TRBV9 and TRBJ1-2; D is unclear. Deletions cut 5 bases from V and 6 bases from J, with 14 bases between. CDR1 and CDR2 (germline): SGDLS, YYNGEE. This CDR3 comprises 13 residues. The CDR3 sequence is CASSQNRGDGYTF. DNA for the CDR3: TGTGCCAGCAGTCAAAATCGTGGGGATGGCTACACCTTC.

A single count supports this clonotype. One base away lies a much larger clone, so this may be a sequencing read error. The gene calls are TRBV29-1 and TRBJ1-2; D may be TRBD1 (5 bases). CDR1 is SQVTM, CDR2 ANQGSEA, per germline. The V gene lost 2 bases and the J gene lost 6 bases, with 7 bases spanning the gap. CDR3 length: 11 amino acids. CDR3: CSVEWGNGYTF. The CDR3 nucleotides read TGCAGCGTTGAATGGGGGAATGGCTACACCTTC.

This clonotype came up many times. This chain links TRBV20-1 with TRBJ1-3; D gene uncertain. CDR1 is DFQATT, CDR2 SNEGSKA, per germline (reference sequence). CDR3 length: 11 residues. V was cut by 6 bases and J by 3 bases, with 6 bases left in between. The CDR3 reads CSAWVGNTIYF. The CDR3 nucleotides are TGCAGTGCATGGGTTGGAAACACCATATATTTT.

For the CDR3, the DNA is TGTGCCAGCAGCAATGGGACAGGGGGCTTTTACGAGCAGTACTTC. It translates to CASSNGTGGFYEQYF. V gene TRBV7-9 combines with J gene TRBJ2-7; 12 positions match TRBD1. This CDR3 is 15 amino acids long. The germline CDR1 and CDR2 sequences are SEHNR and FQNEAQ (reference sequence). V lost 5 bases and J lost 4; bases outside the gene matches: 6.

CDR3 nucleotides: TGTGCCAGCAGTGACAGGAGGGCTTCTGGAAACACCATATATTTT. Residues: CASSDRRASGNTIYF. The V gene is TRBV6-1, the J gene TRBJ1-3; D is undetermined. The CDR3 covers 15 residues. V lost 3 bases to trimming and J lost 1 base, with 10 bases between them. Per germline, CDR1 MNHNS and CDR2 SASEGT.

The chain couples TRBV10-2 to TRBJ1-2; 7 nucleotides agree with TRBD1. The CDR3 runs to 15 residues. The germline CDR1 and CDR2 sequences are WSHSY and SAAADI. Unmatched junction bases numbered 8, after V lost 2 bases and J lost 5 bases. The CDR3, as DNA: TGCGCCAGCAGTGAGACAGGGGTTCAGGTTTATGGCTACACCTTC. It encodes CASSETGVQVYGYTF.

The chain carries TRBV7-2 and TRBJ2-3; 13 bases are shared with TRBD2. Germline V CDR1 and CDR2: SGHTA, FQGNSA. V was pared by 5 bases and J by 2 bases, with 7 bases of the junction left unmatched. This CDR3 has 17 amino acids. The CDR3 DNA follows: TGTGCCAGCAGCCCCTCGACTAGCGGGAGGCCCACAGATACGCAGTATTTT. This gives the protein CASSPSTSGRPTDTQYF.

This clonotype was observed a few times. Germline and junction disagree at one end, which may indicate a read error. The V and J genes are TRBV2 and TRBJ1-1, with D perhaps matching TRBD1 (6 bases). The germline V gene encodes CDR1 SNHLY and CDR2 FYNNEI. There are 16 residues in the CDR3. CDR3 amino acids: CAISPDSPWGNTEAFF. CDR3 bases: TGTGCCATCAGTCCGGACAGTCCCTGGGGGAACACTGAAGCTTTCTTT.